This TCR beta chain was sequenced during a study of blood T cells in healthy people across ages. General observations from the study: Older individuals had lower TCR beta diversity per million T cells (the decline was roughly linear). There were more naive CD4+ cells and higher diversity in long-lived donors than in aged donors.

The CDR3 has 15 residues. Germline CDR1 reads SGDLS; CDR2 reads YYNGEE. V was pared by 0 bases and J by 4 bases, with 6 bases of the junction left unmatched. A second PCR of about 7 to 12 cycles used a sample-barcoded 5' primer and a J-beta primer mix. Researchers report that a template-switch adaptor with 12 random nucleotides tagged each cDNA molecule. TCRdb analysed the 5' RACE reads with MiXCR anew, one entry per CDR3 protein. Among about 670,000 distinct CDR3 sequences listed, 40% to 45% were seen once. Caucasian, healthy and from Russia, the donors were aged between roughly 6 and 95. Points on this clonotype: Its antigen is not identified.

This rearrangement joins TRBV9 to TRBJ1-2, with TRBD1 matching over 7 bases. Material for sequencing was blood. This sequence originates from a man aged 80 or over in good health. Here the CDR3 DNA reads TGTGCCAGCAGCGTAGCTAACAGGGGCAGCTATGGCTACACCTTC. Encoded protein: CASSVANRGSYGYTF.